Listed here is a single T cell receptor (beta chain). Its specific antigen is unknown. No per-base quality is available; no much larger clone lies one base away. A two-step multiplex PCR amplified TCR-beta CDR3 regions from genomic DNA, and the second step of the PCR added Illumina-compatible adaptors. TCR-beta immunosequencing was carried out on an Illumina platform through the commercial immunoSEQ service. In the paper's pipeline: Two measures summarised the repertoires: productive clonality, and Top 10 Clones, meaning the percentage of T-cell templates coming from the ten most frequent sequences. Productive clonality had a range of 0 to 1, where 1 means a monoclonal population. Tumour-associated clones were defined as sequences comprising at least 0.1% of tumour T-cell templates but absent from matched non-adjacent lung, identified via log10 scatter plots. Two-group comparisons used Student's t-tests, stages used ANOVA, and relationships used linear regression, analysed in GraphPad Prism7 and R. Sourced from immuneACCESS, this table was stored by TCRdb with only in-frame sequences that have V and J called. A share of the clones is absent; for the studies checked, an unresolved V gene accounts for under half, and the remainder has no known explanation. From that table come the V and J calls and clone size; the DNA was used to work out D and trimming. The sample table shows approximately 3,400 clones, and around three quarters are seen once. 4% of the sample is in the top ten clones.

The source of the sample is a study of immune cell composition in non-small cell lung cancer (dated by TCRdb to the late 2010s). For context, the study as a whole: Histologic subtype, mainly lung adenocarcinoma or squamous cell carcinoma, was assigned on the basis of H&E together with p63, CK5, Napsin A and TTF-1 immunohistochemistry. Using Adaptive Biotechnologies, the researchers ran TCR-beta sequencing on some 34 paired NSCLC tumour and non-adjacent lung specimens, along with some 25 tumour-only specimens. Supplementary cohort #1 consisted of 9 to 11 lung adenocarcinoma cases with paired tumour/lung TCR-beta sequencing and with TIL populations generated to assess tumour reactivity. Several tumour specimens with TCR-beta data were of rare histological subtypes and were excluded from the subtype comparisons.

The germline V gene (reference sequence) supplies CDR1 SEHNR and CDR2 FQNEAQ. The CDR3 sequence holds 15 residues, the cysteine and phenylalanine included. Only the CDR3 DNA stays, 45 bases, in frame from base 1. V and J are truncated by 0 bases and 4 bases respectively, leaving an intervening sequence of 12 bases. Frozen aliquots of unsorted single-cell suspensions were used for genomic DNA extraction with the QIAamp DNA kit. The tumour samples consisted of non-small cell lung cancer tissue that had been surgically resected. Tissues arrived within 2 hours of resection and were immediately processed into single-cell suspensions. Tissue was mechanically dissociated and enzymatically digested with DNase I, collagenase I and hyaluronidase for 25 to 30 minutes at 37 °C, then filtered and RBC-lysed. Study-level results and caveats: Smoking pack-years did not significantly correlate with tumour TCR-beta clonality. Nearly half of NSCLC cases had tumour-associated clones >0.5%, with roughly 76% of squamous carcinomas showing such clones compared with 30% to 35% of adenocarcinomas. Compared with lung adenocarcinoma tumours, lung squamous cell carcinoma showed significantly higher Top 10 clone scores and productive clonality. The reactivity cohort included only around ten cases, and whether tumour-reactive clones share sequences with the dominant in vivo tumour-associated clones was not shown. In fewer than 12 adenocarcinoma cases, maximal tumour-associated clone frequency correlated strongly with TIL tumour reactivity, whereas overall clonality did not.

The rearranged chain carries TRBV7-9 and TRBJ1-2; TRBD1 is a possible D gene, resting on 6 matching bases. This receptor was identified in a human donor with non-small cell lung cancer. Sequences were obtained from lung tumor tissue. The CDR3 has the sequence CASSLAGQTLYGYTF. The sequenced DNA: TGTGCCAGCAGCTTAGCTGGACAGACCCTCTATGGCTACACCTTC.